The sequence of this T cell receptor beta chain was determined in a study of T-cell reconstitution after alpha-beta-depleted transplantation in children. The V gene end was trimmed by 2 bases and the J gene end by 7 bases; junction bases not matched to a gene: 5. The CDR3 loop spans 15 amino acids. The germline gives CDR1 WSHSY, CDR2 SAAADI. Unique molecular identifiers were incorporated during preparation of the TCRbeta library. TCRdb re-called the PCR reads through MiXCR, storing one row per CDR3 protein. The data show some 640,000 distinct CDR3 sequences, 15% to 20% seen once. The V call is TRBV10-2, the J call TRBJ1-6, with 7 positions matching TRBD1. The clonotype comes from a human donor who donated a stem cell graft to a child with acute myeloid leukemia. Sequencing was performed on PBMCs from the stem cell graft donor, taken from the stem cell graft. The DNA for the CDR3 is TGCGCCAGCAGTGAGGAGGGGGCGCAGAATTCACCCCTCCACTTT. Amino acid sequence: CASSEEGAQNSPLHF.